This is a list of T cell receptor beta chains from one sample in a study of Ad26.COV2.S vaccination and SARS-CoV-2 variants. The protocol was immunoSEQ multiplex PCR, while the TCRdb copy is restricted to in-frame clones and leaves out a portion. The top ten clones hold over 2.5% of a sample with about 280,000 clones, about 89% of them seen once. The sequenced sample was peripheral blood, obtained in a trial of Ad26.COV2.S vaccine versus placebo. The source is a person aged 18-65 years who received the Ad26.COV2.S COVID-19 vaccine or a placebo. Each CDR3 is given with its conserved first and last residue. A D gene is named only where the DNA matches it firmly. The size entry is marked missing in some rows and otherwise reads once, few, many or a size class.

J,V,D,size,DNA,CDR3
TRBJ1-1,TRBV7-2,TRBD1,NA,TGTGCCAGCAGCTTACAGGGGGGGGTTTCTGAAGCTTTCTTT,CASSLQGGVSEAFF
TRBJ1-1,TRBV2,TRBD1,NA,TGTGCCAGCAGAAGCGACAGGGACACTGAAGCTTTCTTT,CASRSDRDTEAFF
TRBJ1-2,TRBV4-1,TRBD1,once,TGCGCCAGCAGCCACGCGGGACAGGGGGAGAACTATGGCTACACCTTC,CASSHAGQGENYGYTF
TRBJ2-7,TRBV4-1,TRBD2,few,TGCGCCAGCAGACATGGACTAGCGGGAGGGCCCGGTTACGAGCAGTACTTC,CASRHGLAGGPGYEQYF
TRBJ2-1,TRBV5-6,NA,NA,TGTGCCAGCAGCTTGGGGACCCTCAGTGAGCAGTTCTTC,CASSLGTLSEQFF
TRBJ2-7,TRBV4-1,TRBD2,NA,TGCGCCAGCAGCCAAGATCCCAGCGGGGGGGCCTACGAGCAGTACTTC,CASSQDPSGGAYEQYF
TRBJ2-3,TRBV5-1,NA,NA,TGCGCCAGCACAGCGGACCCTGCTAGCACAGATACGCAGTATTTT,CASTADPASTDTQYF
TRBJ1-4,TRBV7-2,NA,NA,TGTGCCAGCAGCTTTGACGTGCGTTATAATGAAAAACTGTTTTTT,CASSFDVRYNEKLFF
TRBJ1-4,TRBV18,TRBD1,NA,TGTGCCAGCTCACCTCGACAGGGGAGGGAAGAAAAACTGTTTTTT,CASSPRQGREEKLFF
TRBJ1-3,TRBV30,NA,NA,TGTGCTCAGAAGACCGGCTCTGGAAACACCATATATTTT,CAQKTGSGNTIYF
TRBJ1-3,TRBV7-8,NA,NA,TGTGCCAGCAGCCCCGGGACTATCTTCTCTGGAAACACCATATATTTT,CASSPGTIFSGNTIYF
TRBJ1-4,TRBV10-2,NA,NA,TGCGCCAGCAGTGAGTCGTTCCGGGACTTTAATGAAAAACTGTTTTTT,CASSESFRDFNEKLFF
TRBJ2-5,TRBV2,TRBD1,NA,TGTGCCAGCAGTGCCCTCACAGGGGAAGAGACCCAGTACTTC,CASSALTGEETQYF
TRBJ1-6,TRBV19,TRBD1,NA,TGTGCCAATAACAGGGGGAGCGATCGGATGGACAATTCACCCCTCCACTTT,CANNRGSDRMDNSPLHF
TRBJ1-1,TRBV6-5,NA,NA,TGTGCCAGCACCCCTCAGCTTAACACTGAAGCTTTCTTT,CASTPQLNTEAFF
TRBJ2-1,TRBV7-3,TRBD2,once,TGTGCCAGCAGCAGTAGCGGGGGGCCAGGCAATGAGCAGTTCTTC,CASSSSGGPGNEQFF
TRBJ1-5,TRBV30,NA,NA,TGTGCCTGGAACCGGGGAGGCAATCAGCCCCAGCATTTT,CAWNRGGNQPQHF
TRBJ2-2,TRBV6-4,TRBD1,once,TGTGCCAGCAGTGACACGACAGGGGTCACCGGGGAGCTGTTTTTT,CASSDTTGVTGELFF
TRBJ1-5,TRBV7-9,NA,NA,TGTGCCAGCAGCTTATTTGGGAATAGCAATCAGCCCCAGCATTTT,CASSLFGNSNQPQHF
TRBJ1-6,TRBV10-3,TRBD1,NA,TGTGCCATCAGTGATCGAAAGACAGGGCTTCGTTCACCCCTCCACTTT,CAISDRKTGLRSPLHF
TRBJ1-2,TRBV4-2,TRBD1,NA,TGTGCCAGCAGCCTGGCCACAGGGGCTAACTATGGCTACACCTTC,CASSLATGANYGYTF
TRBJ2-3,TRBV4-1,NA,once,TGCGCCAGCAGCCAAGATCTTCCAGGGCGCACAGATACGCAGTATTTT,CASSQDLPGRTDTQYF
TRBJ2-2,TRBV2,TRBD1,NA,TGTGCCAGCAGTCCCGTGGGCAGGGGGCGGTCCAACACCGGGGAGCTGTTTTTT,CASSPVGRGRSNTGELFF
TRBJ2-3,TRBV5-8,TRBD1,NA,TGTGCCAGCAGCTCGTGGACAGGGCGATCCACAGATACGCAGTATTTT,CASSSWTGRSTDTQYF
TRBJ1-2,TRBV10-3,TRBD1,NA,TGTGCCATCAGTTACGGGACAGTCGGAAGCTATGGCTACACCTTC,CAISYGTVGSYGYTF
TRBJ2-7,TRBV2,NA,NA,TGTGCCAGCAGTACAGGGCAGGGCTACGAGCAGTACTTC,CASSTGQGYEQYF
TRBJ1-5,TRBV6-1,NA,NA,TGTGCCAGCAGTGAATGGGTAGGGGATGCCAATCAGCCCCAGCATTTT,CASSEWVGDANQPQHF
TRBJ1-3,TRBV18,NA,NA,TGTGCCAGCTCACCCGTCGGTGGGAGCTCTGGAAACACCATATATTTT,CASSPVGGSSGNTIYF
TRBJ1-1,TRBV2,NA,NA,TGTGCCAGCGGCGGACCGTCGAACACTGAAGCTTTCTTT,CASGGPSNTEAFF
TRBJ2-7,TRBV7-2,TRBD1,NA,TGTGCCAGCAGCTGGACGGGACAGGGTTACGAGCAGTACTTC,CASSWTGQGYEQYF
TRBJ1-2,TRBV7-9,TRBD1,NA,TGTGCCAGCAGCTCCCCCCAGGGGGGGTTCGGCTACACCTTC,CASSSPQGGFGYTF
TRBJ1-4,TRBV5-1,NA,NA,TGCGCCACTCGCTCAGGGCCTAATGAAAAACTGTTTTTT,CATRSGPNEKLFF
TRBJ1-6,TRBV6-1,NA,few,TGTGCCAGCAGTGAAGGGACCCAAAGGAGCTCCTATAATTCACCCCTCCACTTT,CASSEGTQRSSYNSPLHF
TRBJ1-2,TRBV18,TRBD1,NA,TGTGCCCAGGGGGGAGGGCAGCCAGGATATGGCTACACCTTC,CAQGGGQPGYGYTF
TRBJ1-6,TRBV10-3,NA,NA,TGTGCCATCAGTGAGGAGGCAAGGCAAAATTCACCCCTCCACTTT,CAISEEARQNSPLHF
TRBJ2-1,TRBV5-1,NA,NA,TGCGCCAGCAGCTTTAGGGGTAATGAGCAGTTCTTC,CASSFRGNEQFF
TRBJ2-7,TRBV30,NA,NA,TGTGCCTGGAACCAGGGAAACGAGCAGTACTTC,CAWNQGNEQYF
TRBJ1-2,TRBV3-1/TRBV3-2,TRBD1,few,TGTGCCAGCAGCCAAGATCAGGACAGGCCGAACTATGGCTACACCTTC,CASSQDQDRPNYGYTF
TRBJ2-1,TRBV24-1,NA,NA,TGTGCCACCAGTGATTCTTCCAGGGGTAATCGGAATGAGCAGTTCTTC,CATSDSSRGNRNEQFF
TRBJ2-1,TRBV19,NA,NA,TGTGCCAGTAGTGTCCGGGACGCGCACTTCTTC,CASSVRDAHFF
TRBJ2-7,TRBV6-5,NA,once,TGTGCCAGCAGGGGGGGTACAGGAAACTCCTACGAGCAGTACTTC,CASRGGTGNSYEQYF
TRBJ2-2,TRBV19,TRBD2,once,TGTGCCAGTTTTCTAGCGGGCGGCACCGGGGAGCTGTTTTTT,CASFLAGGTGELFF
TRBJ2-6,TRBV4-3,TRBD1,NA,TGCGCCAGCAGCCAAGAACGGGACAGGCCTGTCCCTGGGGCCAACGTCCTGACTTTC,CASSQERDRPVPGANVLTF
TRBJ2-5,TRBV5-5,TRBD1,NA,TGTGCCAGCAGCACTTCTCCCGGGACAGAAGAGACCCAGTACTTC,CASSTSPGTEETQYF
TRBJ1-2,TRBV6-6,TRBD1,few,TGTGCCACCGGACCAGGGGGATACAGGGCTGGCTACACCTTC,CATGPGGYRAGYTF
TRBJ1-2,TRBV6-2/TRBV6-3,NA,NA,TGTGCCAGCAGCCGCCAGGGAGGGATTAACTATGGCTACACCTTC,CASSRQGGINYGYTF
TRBJ1-2,TRBV10-3,NA,few,TGTGCCATCAGTGAAGGGGGTGGGGACTATGGCTACACCTTC,CAISEGGGDYGYTF
TRBJ1-5,TRBV2,NA,NA,TGTGCCAGCAGTGAAGCGCGCAGGGGTAGTCAGCCCCAGCATTTT,CASSEARRGSQPQHF
TRBJ1-1,TRBV28,TRBD1,NA,TGTGCCAGCAGTTCCACGACAGGGAGGCCGGGTACTGAAGCTTTCTTT,CASSSTTGRPGTEAFF